This T cell receptor beta chain stems from a study of response to subunit inactivated influenza vaccine. Study outcomes and limitations: There was a suggestion from the authors that each seasonal influenza vaccination recruits few new T cells.

TCRdb called the RT-PCR reads again in MiXCR, with one record for every CDR3 protein. Here the sample spans 160,000 or so distinct CDR3 sequences, roughly 10% being singletons. About this clonotype itself: Antigen unknown.

The clonotype comes from a man between 45 and 60 years old who received an inactivated influenza vaccine. Sequences were derived from non-naive T cells sorted from PBMCs, sampled roughly 45 days after vaccination.

The DNA for the CDR3 is TGTGCCACCAGTGTATTGGGGGGGAACAATGAGCAGTTCTTC. Residues: CATSVLGGNNEQFF. The genes are TRBV24-1 and TRBJ2-1, with TRBD2 identical over 7 bases. Germline CDR1 and CDR2: KGHDR and SFDVKD. This CDR3 comprises 14 residues. J gave up 5 bases and V 5 bases, and 5 bases lay outside the gene matches.